This is a list of T cell receptor beta chains from one sample in a study of CD8+CD57+ T cells in acquired aplastic anemia. One entry per CDR3 protein, called by TCRdb with MiXCR from the reads. The top ten hold roughly 3.5% of the sample, which has 150,000 to 200,000 distinct CDR3 sequences, roughly 45% seen once. The specimen was sorted CD4+, CD8+, or CD8+CD57+ T cells (not recorded which) from PBMCs. These receptor sequences come from a human donor with aplastic anemia. CDR3s include the opening cysteine and the closing phenylalanine or tryptophan. Fields, in order: clone size, CDR3 length, V gene, D gene, J gene, CDR3 DNA, CDR3 protein. D genes are given only for firm matches. Where a row states a size, it is once, few, many or the class of an expanded clone; other rows omit it.

many	14	TRBV5-4	TRBD1	TRBJ1-5	TGTGCCAGCAGCAACCGGGACAGGGGTCAGCCCCAGCATTTT	CASSNRDRGQPQHF
-	15	TRBV11-1	-	TRBJ2-1	TGTGCCAGCAGCCCCGGGGGAAGCTCCTACAATGAGCAGTTCTTC	CASSPGGSSYNEQFF
-	13	TRBV2	TRBD2	TRBJ2-1	TGTGCCAGCAGTCCGGGACTAGCGGGGGATTTGTTCTTC	CASSPGLAGDLFF
many	11	TRBV2	-	TRBJ2-5	TGTGCCAGCAGTGAAATGGAGACCCAGTACTTC	CASSEMETQYF
few	14	TRBV2	-	TRBJ1-2	TGTGCCAGCAGGTCGTCGGGGGCCCTCTATGGCAACACCTTC	CASRSSGALYGNTF
once	15	TRBV19	-	TRBJ1-5	TGTGCCAGTATCTCCATGGGTGGGGGTGGGCAGCCCCAGCATTTT	CASISMGGGGQPQHF
-	16	TRBV10-3	TRBD1	TRBJ1-1	TGTGCCATCAGTAGCCGGGACAGCGGGGGGAACACTGAAGCTTTCTTT	CAISSRDSGGNTEAFF
-	17	TRBV6-5	TRBD1	TRBJ1-1	TGTGCCAGCAGTTACTCGCCAGGGGGCAGGATGAACACTGAAGCTTTCTTT	CASSYSPGGRMNTEAFF
many	13	TRBV3-1	-	TRBJ1-2	TGTGCCAGCAGCCAAGCGGCAGGGTTCGGCTACACCTTC	CASSQAAGFGYTF
many	15	TRBV12-5	TRBD2	TRBJ2-1	TGTGCTAGTGGCCGGGGACTAGCGGAGGGCGATGAGCAGTTCTTC	CASGRGLAEGDEQFF
many	12	TRBV9	-	TRBJ1-1	TGTGCCAGCAGCGTAGATAGGGGTGAAGCTTTCTTT	CASSVDRGEAFF
once	15	TRBV10-3	TRBD1	TRBJ2-3	TGTGCCATCAGTCCCGGGACAGGGGCCGGAGATACGCAGTATTTT	CAISPGTGAGDTQYF
-	15	TRBV7-9	-	TRBJ2-2	TGTGCCAGCAGCCCACGCTGGGAGACCACCGGGGAGCTGTTTTTT	CASSPRWETTGELFF
-	16	TRBV15	-	TRBJ2-5	TGTGCCACCAGCAGAGATTTATTTGGGGGCCTTCAGACCCAGTACTTC	CATSRDLFGGLQTQYF
many	15	TRBV6-2/TRBV6-3	TRBD2	TRBJ2-5	TGTGCCAGCAGTCCCTTAGCGGGGGCAAAAGAGACCCAGTACTTC	CASSPLAGAKETQYF
-	13	TRBV7-6	-	TRBJ1-1	TGTGCCAGCAACCCCACAGGGAACACTGAAGCTTTCTTT	CASNPTGNTEAFF
few	14	TRBV18	-	TRBJ2-5	TGTGCCAGCTCACCACCGTCGGGGCAAGAGACCCAGTACTTC	CASSPPSGQETQYF
few	12	TRBV4-2	-	TRBJ2-1	TGTGCCAGCAGCCAAGGGGACGGGGCGGAGTTCTTC	CASSQGDGAEFF
many	14	TRBV11-2	-	TRBJ1-1	TGTGCCAGCACCCGGTCAGGGCGGAACACTGAAGCTTTCTTT	CASTRSGRNTEAFF
-	15	TRBV3-1	TRBD2	TRBJ2-5	TGTGCCAGCGGCCAAAGCGGGGGGGTAAGAGAGACCCAGTACTTC	CASGQSGGVRETQYF
-	11	TRBV19	-	TRBJ2-2	TGTGCCAGTAGGCAGCGTCGGGAGCTGTTTTTT	CASRQRRELFF
-	15	TRBV5-1	-	TRBJ2-4	TGCGCCAGCAGCCTCATCGGGGAAACCAAAAACATTCAGTACTTC	CASSLIGETKNIQYF
many	13	TRBV24-1	-	TRBJ2-2	TGTGCCACCAGTGACCGAAGAACCGGGGAGCTGTTTTTT	CATSDRRTGELFF
-	14	TRBV2	-	TRBJ2-5	TGTGCCAGCAGTGATGTCTGGGGACAAGAGACCCAGTACTTC	CASSDVWGQETQYF
-	15	TRBV12-3/TRBV12-4	TRBD1	TRBJ1-3	TGTGCCAGCAGTCCTCAGGGGGCGCTTGGAAACACCATATATTTT	CASSPQGALGNTIYF
many	13	TRBV7-3	-	TRBJ2-4	TGTGCCAGCAGCTCTGGGGATATTGGCATTCAGTACTTC	CASSSGDIGIQYF
medium-sized	15	TRBV10-3	TRBD1	TRBJ2-7	TGTGCCATCAGACCGACAGGGGGCCTTTCCTACGAGCAGTACTTC	CAIRPTGGLSYEQYF
many	14	TRBV29-1	-	TRBJ2-2	TGCAGCGTTAGGGCAGGGTCGAGCACCGGGGAGCTGTTTTTT	CSVRAGSSTGELFF
-	13	TRBV7-2	-	TRBJ1-5	TGTGCCAGCGCACCTTACCCCTATCAGCCCCAGCATTTT	CASAPYPYQPQHF
many	14	TRBV12-3/TRBV12-4	-	TRBJ1-5	TGTGCCAGCAGTTTCTCGGGGAACATTCTGCCCCAGCATTTT	CASSFSGNILPQHF
-	14	TRBV9	-	TRBJ1-6	TGTGCCAGCAGCGACCGGCGCAGGGATTCACCCCTCCACTTT	CASSDRRRDSPLHF
-	12	TRBV2	-	TRBJ2-1	TGTGCCAGCAGGGCGGGGGCGAATGAGCAGTTCTTC	CASRAGANEQFF
-	14	TRBV20-1	TRBD1	TRBJ2-1	TGCAGTGCTAGCTCGGGACAGGGTGGAAATGAGCAGTTCTTC	CSASSGQGGNEQFF
many	13	TRBV19	-	TRBJ1-5	TGTGCCAGTATGGAGGGGGGAAGTCAGCCCCAGCATTTT	CASMEGGSQPQHF
many	15	TRBV7-3	-	TRBJ2-5	TGTGCCAGCAGCCCCGGGGTGGGCACGGGAGAGACCCAGTACTTC	CASSPGVGTGETQYF
-	13	TRBV14	TRBD1	TRBJ1-2	TGTGCCAGCAGCCAAGTAACAGGGGATGGCTACACCTTC	CASSQVTGDGYTF
-	16	TRBV11-1	TRBD1	TRBJ1-2	TGTGCCAGCAGCTACCCGAGACAGGGCGCTAACTATGGCTACACCTTC	CASSYPRQGANYGYTF
once	15	TRBV7-8	TRBD2	TRBJ2-1	TGTGCCAGCAGCCCAACTAGCGGGAGAACGCATGAGCAGTTCTTC	CASSPTSGRTHEQFF
-	14	TRBV5-5	-	TRBJ1-2	TGTGCCAGCAGCTTAGAAGGGGGAGTTCATGGCTACACCTTC	CASSLEGGVHGYTF
-	13	TRBV15	-	TRBJ1-5	TGTGCCACCAGCACAGGGGTAACTCAGCCCCAGCATTTT	CATSTGVTQPQHF
many	17	TRBV19	TRBD1	TRBJ1-2	TGTGCCAGTAGTAGAGGGACAGGGGGCATGTTGGCGAGTGGCTACACCTTC	CASSRGTGGMLASGYTF
-	14	TRBV5-1	-	TRBJ2-1	TGCGCCAGCAGCTTGTTCACGGGGGCGCGGGAGCAGTTCTTC	CASSLFTGAREQFF
many	15	TRBV15	-	TRBJ1-1	TGTGCCACCAGCAGAGATCAGTTGCAGAACACTGAAGCTTTCTTT	CATSRDQLQNTEAFF
-	12	TRBV7-2	-	TRBJ2-3	TGTGCCAGTCCGACGGGGTCCGATACGCAGTATTTT	CASPTGSDTQYF
many	14	TRBV12-5	-	TRBJ1-5	TGTGCTAGTGGCACGGGGTATAGCAATCAGCCCCAGCATTTT	CASGTGYSNQPQHF
few	13	TRBV27	-	TRBJ1-2	TGTGCCAGCAGTTTCCAGGTTGGCTATGGCTACACCTTC	CASSFQVGYGYTF
many	13	TRBV5-1	TRBD1	TRBJ1-2	TGCGCCAGCACTACGGGACAGCAGTATGGCTACACCTTC	CASTTGQQYGYTF
-	14	TRBV15	-	TRBJ1-2	TGTGCCACCAGCAGACCAGGACAGCATTATGGCTACACCTTC	CATSRPGQHYGYTF
many	11	TRBV25-1	-	TRBJ1-2	TGTGCCAGCAGTGAAAGGGGTGGCTACACCTTC	CASSERGGYTF
-	16	TRBV29-1	-	TRBJ2-7	TGCAGCGTTGAAGTCTCCGTACAGGCTATCTCCTACGAGCAGTACTTC	CSVEVSVQAISYEQYF
many	16	TRBV6-5	-	TRBJ1-6	TGTGCCAGCAGTTACACCCGAACACCCACGGGATCACCCCTCCACTTT	CASSYTRTPTGSPLHF
-	15	TRBV7-9	-	TRBJ2-7	TGTGCCAGCAGCTACGGAGGCGGGGCGGCCTACGAGCAGTACTTC	CASSYGGGAAYEQYF
-	15	TRBV12-3/TRBV12-4	TRBD1	TRBJ1-6	TGTGCCAGCAGATCGACAGGGGGAGGGGGTTCACCCCTCCACTTT	CASRSTGGGGSPLHF
-	14	TRBV14	-	TRBJ1-1	TGTGCCAGCAGCCCAAACTCGGGGGGCACTGAAGCTTTCTTT	CASSPNSGGTEAFF
-	15	TRBV7-2	-	TRBJ1-4	TGTGCCAGCAGCCCACAGCTAGCAACTAATGAAAAACTGTTTTTT	CASSPQLATNEKLFF
few	16	TRBV15	-	TRBJ1-6	TGTGCCACCAGCAGAGATGCAGGGCCAAATGGTTCACCCCTCCACTTT	CATSRDAGPNGSPLHF
few	14	TRBV12-5	TRBD2	TRBJ2-1	TGTGCTAGTGGGGCGACTAGCATTAAGAATGAGCAGTTCTTC	CASGATSIKNEQFF
many	12	TRBV19	-	TRBJ2-1	TGTGCCAGTAGTAAGACAGTTCGTGAGCAGTTCTTC	CASSKTVREQFF
few	12	TRBV2	-	TRBJ1-1	TGTGCCAGCAGTTTTATGAACACTGAAGCTTTCTTT	CASSFMNTEAFF